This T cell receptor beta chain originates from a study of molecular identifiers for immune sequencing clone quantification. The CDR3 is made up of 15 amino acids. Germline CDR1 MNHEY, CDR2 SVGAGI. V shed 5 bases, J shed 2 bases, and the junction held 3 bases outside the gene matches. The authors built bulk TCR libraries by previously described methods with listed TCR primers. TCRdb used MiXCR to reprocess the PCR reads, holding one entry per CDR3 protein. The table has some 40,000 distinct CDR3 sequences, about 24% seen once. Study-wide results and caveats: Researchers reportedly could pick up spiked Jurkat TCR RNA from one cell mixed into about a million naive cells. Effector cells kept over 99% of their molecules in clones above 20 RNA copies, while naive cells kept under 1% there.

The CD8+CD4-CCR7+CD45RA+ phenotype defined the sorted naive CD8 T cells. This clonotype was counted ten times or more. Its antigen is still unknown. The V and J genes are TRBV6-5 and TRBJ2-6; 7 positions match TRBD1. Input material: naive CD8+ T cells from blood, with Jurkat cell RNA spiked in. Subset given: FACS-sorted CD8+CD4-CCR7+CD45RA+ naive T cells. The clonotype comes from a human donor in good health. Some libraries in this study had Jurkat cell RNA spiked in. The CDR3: CASSHGTAGANVLTF. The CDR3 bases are TGTGCCAGCAGTCACGGGACAGCTGGGGCCAACGTCCTGACTTTC.